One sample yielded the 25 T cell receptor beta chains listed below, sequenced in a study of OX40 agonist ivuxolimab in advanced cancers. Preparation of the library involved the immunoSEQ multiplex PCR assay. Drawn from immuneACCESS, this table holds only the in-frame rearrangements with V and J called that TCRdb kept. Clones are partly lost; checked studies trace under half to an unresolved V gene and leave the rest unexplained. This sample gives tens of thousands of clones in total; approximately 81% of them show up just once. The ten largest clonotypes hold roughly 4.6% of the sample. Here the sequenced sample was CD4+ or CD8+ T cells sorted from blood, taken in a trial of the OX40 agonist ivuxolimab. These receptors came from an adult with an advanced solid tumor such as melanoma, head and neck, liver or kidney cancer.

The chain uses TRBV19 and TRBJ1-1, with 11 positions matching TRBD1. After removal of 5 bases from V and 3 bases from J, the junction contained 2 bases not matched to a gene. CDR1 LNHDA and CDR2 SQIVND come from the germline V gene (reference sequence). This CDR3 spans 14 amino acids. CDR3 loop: CASSGDRGDTEAFF. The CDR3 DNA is TGTGCCAGTAGTGGGGACAGGGGGGACACTGAAGCTTTCTTT.

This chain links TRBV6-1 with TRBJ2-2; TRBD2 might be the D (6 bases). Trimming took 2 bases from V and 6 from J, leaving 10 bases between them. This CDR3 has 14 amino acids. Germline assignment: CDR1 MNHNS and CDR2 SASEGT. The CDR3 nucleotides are TGTGCCAGCAGTGAAATAGGGGAGGCCGGGGAGCTGTTTTTT. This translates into CASSEIGEAGELFF.

CDR3 DNA sequence: TGTGCCAGCAGCCAAACTCAAAAGGGAACTGAAGCTTTCTTT. Translated, it gives CASSQTQKGTEAFF. The chain joins TRBV5-4 to TRBJ1-1; D remains ambiguous. Between the trimmed V and J ends, which lost 4 bases and 5 bases, there was a span of 15 bases. Germline lookup yields CDR1 SGHNT and CDR2 YYREEE (reference sequence). This CDR3 comprises 14 residues.

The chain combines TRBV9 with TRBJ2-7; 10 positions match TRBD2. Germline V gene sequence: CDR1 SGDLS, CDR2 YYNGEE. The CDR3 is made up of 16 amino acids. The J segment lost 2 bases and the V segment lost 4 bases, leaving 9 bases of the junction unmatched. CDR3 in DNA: TGTGCCAGCAGCCCTCCCGGGAGCGGGGGGGCCTACGAGCAGTACTTC. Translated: CASSPPGSGGAYEQYF.

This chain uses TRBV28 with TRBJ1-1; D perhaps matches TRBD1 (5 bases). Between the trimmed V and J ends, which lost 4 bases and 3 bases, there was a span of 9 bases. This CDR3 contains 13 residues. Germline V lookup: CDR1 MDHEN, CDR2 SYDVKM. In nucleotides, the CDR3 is TGTGCCAGCAGTTCTTCCAGGGACACTGAAGCTTTCTTT. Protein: CASSSSRDTEAFF. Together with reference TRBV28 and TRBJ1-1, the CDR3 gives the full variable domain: DVKVTQSSRYLVKRTGEKVFLECVQDMDHENMFWYRQDPGLGLRLIYFSYDVKMKEKGDIPEGYSVSREKKERFSLILESASTNQTSMYLCASSSSRDTEAFFGQGTRLTVV.

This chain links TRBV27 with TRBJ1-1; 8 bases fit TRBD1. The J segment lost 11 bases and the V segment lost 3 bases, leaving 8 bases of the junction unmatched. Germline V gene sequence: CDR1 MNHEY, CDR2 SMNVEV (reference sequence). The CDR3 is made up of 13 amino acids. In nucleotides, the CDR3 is TGTGCCAGCAGTTTTCGAGACAGGGGAACGGCTTTCTTT. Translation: CASSFRDRGTAFF.

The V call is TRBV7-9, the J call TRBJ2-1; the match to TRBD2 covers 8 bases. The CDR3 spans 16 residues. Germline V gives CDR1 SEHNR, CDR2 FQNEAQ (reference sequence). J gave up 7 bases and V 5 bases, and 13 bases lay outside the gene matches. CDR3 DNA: TGTGCCAGCAGCGGGGTGGTCGGGAGGGGCGGGAATGAGCAGTTCTTC. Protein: CASSGVVGRGGNEQFF.

CDR3 coding DNA: TGTGCCAGCAGCGCGGGGGATCTGGGGCAGCCCCAGCATTTT. It translates to CASSAGDLGQPQHF. J is TRBJ1-5 and V is TRBV5-5; a weak D match, TRBD1 (5 bases). The ends were cut back, 4 bases at V and 7 bases at J, with 15 bases in the middle. The germline V gene encodes CDR1 SGHKS and CDR2 YYEKEE (reference sequence). The CDR3 is 14 amino acids.

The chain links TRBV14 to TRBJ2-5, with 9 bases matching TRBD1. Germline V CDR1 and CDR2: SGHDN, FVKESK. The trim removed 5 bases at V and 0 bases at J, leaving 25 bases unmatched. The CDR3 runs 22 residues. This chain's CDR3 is CASSGRDRAERNILDYQETQYF. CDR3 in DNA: TGTGCCAGCAGCGGCCGGGACAGGGCCGAAAGGAATATACTAGACTACCAAGAGACCCAGTACTTC.

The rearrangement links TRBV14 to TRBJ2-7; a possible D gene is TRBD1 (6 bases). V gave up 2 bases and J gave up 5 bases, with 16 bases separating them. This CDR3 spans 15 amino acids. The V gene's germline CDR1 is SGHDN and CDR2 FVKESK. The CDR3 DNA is TGTGCCAGCAGCCAAATACAGGGCTCGATCCACGAGCAGTACTTC. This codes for CASSQIQGSIHEQYF.

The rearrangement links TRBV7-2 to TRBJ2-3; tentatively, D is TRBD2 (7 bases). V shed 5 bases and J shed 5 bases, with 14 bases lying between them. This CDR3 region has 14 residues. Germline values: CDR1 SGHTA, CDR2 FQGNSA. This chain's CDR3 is CASSQGTTLDTQYF. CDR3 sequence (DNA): TGTGCCAGCAGCCAGGGGACTACACTAGATACGCAGTATTTT.

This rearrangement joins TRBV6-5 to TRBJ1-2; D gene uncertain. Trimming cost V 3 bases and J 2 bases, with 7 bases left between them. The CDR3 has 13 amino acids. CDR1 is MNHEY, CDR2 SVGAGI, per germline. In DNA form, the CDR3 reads TGTGCCAGCAGTTATAAACAGAACTATGGCTACACCTTC. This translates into CASSYKQNYGYTF.

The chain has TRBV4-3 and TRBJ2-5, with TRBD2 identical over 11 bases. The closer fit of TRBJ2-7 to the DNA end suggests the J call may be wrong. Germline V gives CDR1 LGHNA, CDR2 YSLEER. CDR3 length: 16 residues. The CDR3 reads CASSQELAGGSYEQYF. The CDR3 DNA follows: TGCGCCAGCAGCCAAGAGCTAGCGGGAGGCTCCTACGAGCAGTACTTC.

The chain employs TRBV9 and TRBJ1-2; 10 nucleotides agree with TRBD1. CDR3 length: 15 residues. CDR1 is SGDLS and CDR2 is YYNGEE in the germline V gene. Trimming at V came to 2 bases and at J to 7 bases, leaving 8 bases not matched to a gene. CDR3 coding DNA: TGTGCCAGCAGCGTCCGACAGGGGGCTGGTGGTGGCTACACCTTC. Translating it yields CASSVRQGAGGGYTF.

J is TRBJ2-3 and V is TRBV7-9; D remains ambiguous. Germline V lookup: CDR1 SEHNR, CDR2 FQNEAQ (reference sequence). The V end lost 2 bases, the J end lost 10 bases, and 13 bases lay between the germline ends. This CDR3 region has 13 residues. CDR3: CASSLFEQKAQYF. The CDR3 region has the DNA TGTGCCAGCAGCTTATTCGAACAAAAGGCGCAGTATTTT.

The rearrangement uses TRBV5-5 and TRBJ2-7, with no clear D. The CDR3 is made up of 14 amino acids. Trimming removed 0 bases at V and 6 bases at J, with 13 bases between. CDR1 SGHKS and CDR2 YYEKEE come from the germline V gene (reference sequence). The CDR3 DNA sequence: TGTGCCAGCAGCTTGGCATATAGGTCTCTCGAGCAGTACTTC. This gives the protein CASSLAYRSLEQYF.

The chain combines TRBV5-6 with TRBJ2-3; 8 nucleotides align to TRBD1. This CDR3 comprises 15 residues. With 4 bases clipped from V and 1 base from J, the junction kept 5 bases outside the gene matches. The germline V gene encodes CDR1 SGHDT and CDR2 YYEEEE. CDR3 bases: TGTGCCAGCAGCCGCAGGGGGCTTGGCACAGATACGCAGTATTTT. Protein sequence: CASSRRGLGTDTQYF.

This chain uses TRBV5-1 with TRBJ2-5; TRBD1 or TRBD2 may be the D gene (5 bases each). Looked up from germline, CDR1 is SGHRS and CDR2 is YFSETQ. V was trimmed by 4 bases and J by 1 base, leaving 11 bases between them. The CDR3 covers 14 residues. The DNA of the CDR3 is TGCGCCAGCAGCACGGGGACCCCCCAAGAGACCCAGTACTTC. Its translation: CASSTGTPQETQYF.

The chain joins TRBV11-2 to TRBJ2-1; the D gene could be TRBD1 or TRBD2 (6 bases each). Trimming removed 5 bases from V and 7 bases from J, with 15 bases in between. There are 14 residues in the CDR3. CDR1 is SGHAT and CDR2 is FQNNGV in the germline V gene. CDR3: CASSPPGAGNEQFF. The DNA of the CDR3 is TGTGCCAGCAGCCCCCCGGGGGCGGGGAATGAGCAGTTCTTC.

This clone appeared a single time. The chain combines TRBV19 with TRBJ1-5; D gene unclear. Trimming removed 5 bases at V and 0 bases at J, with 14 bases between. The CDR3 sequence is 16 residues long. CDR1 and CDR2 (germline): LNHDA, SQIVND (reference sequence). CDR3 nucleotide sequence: TGTGCCAGTAGTCCAGAGGCAGGCTATAGCAATCAGCCCCAGCATTTT. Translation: CASSPEAGYSNQPQHF.

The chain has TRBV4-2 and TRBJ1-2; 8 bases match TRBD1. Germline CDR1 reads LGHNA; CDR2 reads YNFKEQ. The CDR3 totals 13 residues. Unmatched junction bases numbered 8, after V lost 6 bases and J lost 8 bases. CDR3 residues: CASRPGGLGGYTF. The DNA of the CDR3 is TGTGCCAGCAGGCCAGGGGGCTTGGGGGGCTACACCTTC.

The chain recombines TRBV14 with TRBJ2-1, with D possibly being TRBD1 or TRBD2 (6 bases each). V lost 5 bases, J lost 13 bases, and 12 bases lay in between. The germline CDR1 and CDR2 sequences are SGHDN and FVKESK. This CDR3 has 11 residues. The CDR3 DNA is TGTGCCAGCAGCTCCGGGGGCCGACAGTTCTTC. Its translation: CASSSGGRQFF.

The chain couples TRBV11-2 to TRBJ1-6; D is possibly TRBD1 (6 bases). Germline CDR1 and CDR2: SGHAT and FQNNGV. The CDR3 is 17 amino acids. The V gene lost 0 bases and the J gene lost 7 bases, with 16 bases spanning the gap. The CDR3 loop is CASSLEVYGGANSPLHF. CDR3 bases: TGTGCCAGCAGCTTAGAAGTCTATGGGGGCGCCAATTCACCCCTCCACTTT.

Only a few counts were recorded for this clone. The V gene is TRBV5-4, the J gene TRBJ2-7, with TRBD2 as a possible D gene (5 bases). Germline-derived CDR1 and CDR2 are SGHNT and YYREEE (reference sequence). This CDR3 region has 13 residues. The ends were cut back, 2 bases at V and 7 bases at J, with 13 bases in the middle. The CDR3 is CASSFNLEVEQYF. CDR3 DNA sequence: TGTGCCAGCAGCTTCAATCTGGAGGTGGAGCAGTACTTC.

CDR3 in DNA: TGTGCCAGTAGTCGGCAGAGTCAAGAGACCCAGTACTTC. Translated: CASSRQSQETQYF. The rearrangement links TRBV19 to TRBJ2-5; D remains ambiguous. V was pared by 5 bases and J by 2 bases, with 9 bases between. Germline CDR1 is LNHDA and CDR2 is SQIVND (reference sequence). The CDR3 sequence is 13 residues long.